This T cell receptor beta chain was observed in a study of patients and donors after allogeneic stem cell transplantation. A single record per CDR3 protein comes from TCRdb applying MiXCR to the RT-PCR reads. The sample carries roughly 880,000 distinct CDR3 sequences, roughly 18% recorded once. Only a few counts were recorded for this clonotype. Trimming removed 9 bases from V and 2 bases from J; junction bases left unmatched: 6. The CDR3 is made up of 14 amino acids. From germline, CDR1 is MRHNA and CDR2 SNTAGT. The gene calls are TRBV6-4 and TRBJ1-1, with 10 bases lining up with TRBD1. This TCR derives from a human donor who was either an allogeneic HSCT recipient or a stem cell or donor lymphocyte infusion donor (not recorded which). It is not recorded whose cells these are; they may come from a transplant donor. Source material: blood, either unsorted or a sorted T cell fraction (not recorded which). The CDR3 coding sequence is TGTGCCAGACAAAGGACAGGGGGAAACACTGAAGCTTTCTTT. Translation gives CARQRTGGNTEAFF.